The clone carrying this T cell receptor (beta chain) was counted many times. What it recognizes is unknown. These data originate in a study of T cell repertoires in cytomegalovirus infection. Via MiXCR, TCRdb re-called the reads, giving one row per CDR3 protein. This sample carries 310,000 or so distinct CDR3 sequences, roughly 9.3% of them seen once, and the ten largest clones take over 2.5%. Study-level points and caveats: HLA-C-restricted CMV-specific TCR beta clonotypes were dominant in the ex vivo response.

The TCR sequence derives from a human donor in good health (CMV status not recorded). Some clones in this sample may be carry-over from other donors' samples. The specimen sequenced was PBMCs.

This chain's CDR3 is CASSAQQRVNYGYTF. The CDR3 DNA follows: TGTGCCAGCAGTGCCCAACAAAGGGTAAACTATGGCTACACCTTC. The V and J genes are TRBV28 and TRBJ1-2, with D unclear. Germline V gene lookup returns CDR1 MDHEN and CDR2 SYDVKM. Trimming removed 5 bases at V and 2 bases at J, with 15 bases between. The CDR3 runs 15 residues.